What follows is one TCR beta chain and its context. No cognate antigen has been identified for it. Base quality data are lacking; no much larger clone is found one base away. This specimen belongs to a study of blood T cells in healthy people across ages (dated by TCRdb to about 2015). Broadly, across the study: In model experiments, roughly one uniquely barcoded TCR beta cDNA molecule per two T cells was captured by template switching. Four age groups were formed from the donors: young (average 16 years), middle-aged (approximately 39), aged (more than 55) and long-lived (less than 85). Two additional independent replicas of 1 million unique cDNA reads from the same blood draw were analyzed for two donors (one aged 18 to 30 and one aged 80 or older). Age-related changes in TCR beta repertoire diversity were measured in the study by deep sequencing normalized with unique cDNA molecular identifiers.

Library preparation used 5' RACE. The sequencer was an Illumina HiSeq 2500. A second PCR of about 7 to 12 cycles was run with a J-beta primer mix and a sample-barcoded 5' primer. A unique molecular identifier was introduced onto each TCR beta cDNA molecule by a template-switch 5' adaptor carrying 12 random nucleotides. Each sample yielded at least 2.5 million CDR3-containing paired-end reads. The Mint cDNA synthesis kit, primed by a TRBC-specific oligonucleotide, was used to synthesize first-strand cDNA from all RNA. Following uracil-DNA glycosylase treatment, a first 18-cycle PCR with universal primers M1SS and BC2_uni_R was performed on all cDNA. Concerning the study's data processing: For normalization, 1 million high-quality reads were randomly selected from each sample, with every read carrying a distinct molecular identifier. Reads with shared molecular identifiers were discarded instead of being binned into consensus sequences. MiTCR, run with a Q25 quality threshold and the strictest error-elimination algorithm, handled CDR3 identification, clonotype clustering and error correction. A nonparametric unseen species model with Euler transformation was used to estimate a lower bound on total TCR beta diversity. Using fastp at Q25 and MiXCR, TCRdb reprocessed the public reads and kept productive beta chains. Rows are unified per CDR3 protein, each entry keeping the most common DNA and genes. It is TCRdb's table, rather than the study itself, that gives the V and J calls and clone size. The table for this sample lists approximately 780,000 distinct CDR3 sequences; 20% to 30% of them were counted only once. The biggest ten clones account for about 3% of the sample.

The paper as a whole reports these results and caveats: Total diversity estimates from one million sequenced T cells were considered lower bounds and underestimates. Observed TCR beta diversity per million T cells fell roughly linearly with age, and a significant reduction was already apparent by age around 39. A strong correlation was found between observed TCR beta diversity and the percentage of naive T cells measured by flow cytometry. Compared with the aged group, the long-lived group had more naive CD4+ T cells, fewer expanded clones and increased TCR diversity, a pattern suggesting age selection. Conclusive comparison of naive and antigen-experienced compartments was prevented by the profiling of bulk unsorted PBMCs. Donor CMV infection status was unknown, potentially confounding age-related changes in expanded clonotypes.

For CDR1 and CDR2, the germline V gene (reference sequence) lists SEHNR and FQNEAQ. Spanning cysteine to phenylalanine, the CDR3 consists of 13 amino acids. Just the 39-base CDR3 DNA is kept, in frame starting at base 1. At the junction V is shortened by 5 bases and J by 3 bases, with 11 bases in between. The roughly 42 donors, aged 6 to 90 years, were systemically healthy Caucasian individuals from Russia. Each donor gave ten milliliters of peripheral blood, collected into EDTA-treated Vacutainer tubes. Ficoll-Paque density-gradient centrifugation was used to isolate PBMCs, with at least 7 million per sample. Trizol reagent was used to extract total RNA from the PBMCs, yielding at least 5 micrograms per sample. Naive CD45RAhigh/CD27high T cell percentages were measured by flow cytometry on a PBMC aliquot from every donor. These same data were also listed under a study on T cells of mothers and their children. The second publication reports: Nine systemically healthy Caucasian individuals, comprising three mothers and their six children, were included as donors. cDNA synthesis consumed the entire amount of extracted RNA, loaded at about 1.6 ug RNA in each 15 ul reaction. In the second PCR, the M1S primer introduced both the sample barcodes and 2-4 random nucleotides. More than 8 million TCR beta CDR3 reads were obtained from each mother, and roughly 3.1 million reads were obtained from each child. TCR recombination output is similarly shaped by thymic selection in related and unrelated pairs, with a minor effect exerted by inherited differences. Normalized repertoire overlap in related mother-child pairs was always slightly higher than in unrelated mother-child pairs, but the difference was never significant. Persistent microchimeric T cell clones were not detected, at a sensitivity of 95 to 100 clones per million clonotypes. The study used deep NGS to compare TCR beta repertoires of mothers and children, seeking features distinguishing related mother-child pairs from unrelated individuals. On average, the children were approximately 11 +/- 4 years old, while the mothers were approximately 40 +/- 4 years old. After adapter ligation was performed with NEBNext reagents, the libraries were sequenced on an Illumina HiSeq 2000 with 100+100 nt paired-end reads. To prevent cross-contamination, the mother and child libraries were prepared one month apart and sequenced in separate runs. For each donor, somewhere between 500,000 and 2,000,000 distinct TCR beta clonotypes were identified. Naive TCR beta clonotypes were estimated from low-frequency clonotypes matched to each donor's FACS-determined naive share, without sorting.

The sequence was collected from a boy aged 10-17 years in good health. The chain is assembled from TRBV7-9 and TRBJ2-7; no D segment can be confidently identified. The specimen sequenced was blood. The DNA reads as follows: TGTGCCAGCAGCACTGAATCCCTCTACGAGCAGTACTTC. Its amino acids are CASSTESLYEQYF.